The 13 T cell receptor beta chains presented below share a single source sample, sequenced in a study of blood T cell repertoires in COVID-19. Measured with immunoSEQ multiplex PCR; TCRdb has only the in-frame clones, and not every one. This sample yields 65,000 to 85,000 clones, of which 65% to 85% are seen a single time; approximately 5.3% belongs to the top ten. The sample consisted of peripheral blood. All receptors derive from a man in his forties or fifties with active COVID-19.

This chain connects TRBV30 to TRBJ2-1, with a possible D match to TRBD2 (6 bases). The CDR3 is 12 residues long. Between the trimmed V and J ends, which lost 0 bases and 8 bases, there was a span of 8 bases. Germline V gene lookup returns CDR1 GTSNPN and CDR2 SVGIG (reference sequence). CDR3: CAWSVTRYEQFF. The DNA of the CDR3 is TGTGCCTGGAGTGTGACTAGGTATGAGCAGTTCTTC.

V and J are TRBV18 and TRBJ1-6; D is uncertain. Germline CDR1 KGHSH, CDR2 LQKENI. This CDR3 comprises 16 residues. Trimming took 1 base from V and 7 from J, leaving 14 bases between them. In DNA, the CDR3 is TGTGCCAGCTCACCACTGGGTGGAGGCGCCAATTCACCCCTCCACTTT. It is translated as CASSPLGGGANSPLHF.

This clone was detected once. This sequence joins TRBV28 and TRBJ1-5; D is ambiguous. Germline assignment: CDR1 MDHEN and CDR2 SYDVKM. CDR3 size: 15 residues. V lost 7 bases and J 3 bases, leaving 16 bases between the germline ends. The CDR3 region has the DNA TGTGCCAGCACCCCTGGAGGGTCCAACAATCAGCCCCAGCATTTT. Translated: CASTPGGSNNQPQHF. Full variable domain (remainder filled in from reference TRBV28 and TRBJ1-5): DVKVTQSSRYLVKRTGEKVFLECVQDMDHENMFWYRQDPGLGLRLIYFSYDVKMKEKGDIPEGYSVSREKKERFSLILESASTNQTSMYLCASTPGGSNNQPQHFGDGTRLSIL.

The V call is TRBV7-6, the J call TRBJ2-7; 8 bases are a match to TRBD1. Per germline, CDR1 SGHVS and CDR2 FNYEAQ. Trimming cost V 1 base and J 6 bases; bases outside gene matches: 8. The CDR3 is 15 amino acids. CDR3 region: CASSLGAGGASEQYF. DNA for the CDR3: TGTGCCAGCAGCTTAGGGGCAGGGGGCGCATCCGAGCAGTACTTC.

The V and J genes are TRBV5-1 and TRBJ2-7; D is perhaps TRBD2 (6 bases). The CDR3 consists of 12 residues. Looked up from germline, CDR1 is SGHRS and CDR2 is YFSETQ. With 4 bases removed from V and 5 bases from J, the gap between germline ends came to 10 bases. The DNA of the CDR3 is TGCGCCAGCAGCGGCGGGACCCACGAGCAGTACTTC. Translated, it gives CASSGGTHEQYF.

The chain combines TRBV19 with TRBJ2-3; D is possibly TRBD2 (5 bases). CDR1 and CDR2 from the germline V gene are LNHDA and SQIVND (reference sequence). This CDR3 is 12 amino acids long. Trimming shortened V by 6 bases and J by 6 bases, and 10 bases separated the two germline ends. This chain's CDR3 is CASRSGWDTQYF. The CDR3 DNA is TGTGCCAGTAGGTCGGGGTGGGATACGCAGTATTTT.

Ten or more counts support this clone. The chain couples TRBV3-1 (or the pseudogene TRBV3-2) to TRBJ2-7, with 11 bases aligning to TRBD2. With V trimmed by 4 bases and J by 6 bases, 11 bases remained unmatched. The CDR3 loop spans 16 amino acids. Germline V lookup: CDR1 LGHDT, CDR2 YNNKEL (reference sequence). The CDR3 here is CASSLRTSGRRIEQYF. The CDR3, as DNA: TGTGCCAGCAGCCTCAGAACTAGCGGGAGAAGAATCGAGCAGTACTTC.

This chain joins TRBV3-1 (or the pseudogene TRBV3-2) and TRBJ2-7, with 12 positions matching TRBD2. This CDR3 is built from 18 residues. Germline V gene lookup returns CDR1 LGHDT and CDR2 YNNKEL (reference sequence). J was trimmed by 1 base and V by 2 bases; bases with no gene match: 9. CDR3 DNA sequence: TGTGCCAGCAGCCAATTCCGGCTAGCGGGGGGGACTTCCTACGAGCAGTACTTC. Translating gives CASSQFRLAGGTSYEQYF.

This clone turned up a few times. V is TRBV7-3 and J is TRBJ2-3, with D possibly being TRBD2 (6 bases). Germline CDR1 and CDR2: SGHTA and FQGTGA. The CDR3 runs to 15 residues. With 2 bases removed from V and 2 bases from J, the gap between germline ends came to 11 bases. The CDR3 DNA reads as TGTGCCAGCAGCTTATCCGGGGGACCCACAGATACGCAGTATTTT. Its translation is CASSLSGGPTDTQYF.

The chain is built from TRBV3-1 (or the pseudogene TRBV3-2) and TRBJ1-5; TRBD1 matches 10 bases. Trimming removed 4 bases from V and 7 bases from J; junction bases left unmatched: 7. Germline CDR1 and CDR2: LGHDT and YNNKEL (reference sequence). This CDR3 region has 15 residues. CDR3 in DNA: TGTGCCAGCAGCCTGGCCGGGACAGGGGACCAGCCCCAGCATTTT. It is translated as CASSLAGTGDQPQHF.

This chain links TRBV28 with TRBJ2-7; possibly TRBD1 for D (5 bases). CDR3 size: 12 residues. Germline CDR1 MDHEN, CDR2 SYDVKM. V was cut by 6 bases and J by 2 bases, with 8 bases left in between. This CDR3 reads CASRQTAYEQYF. CDR3 nucleotides: TGTGCCAGCAGACAGACAGCCTACGAGCAGTACTTC. Looking up the rest from reference TRBV28 and TRBJ2-7 gives the full variable domain: DVKVTQSSRYLVKRTGEKVFLECVQDMDHENMFWYRQDPGLGLRLIYFSYDVKMKEKGDIPEGYSVSREKKERFSLILESASTNQTSMYLCASRQTAYEQYFGPGTRLTVT.

The genes are TRBV24-1 and TRBJ2-5, with D possibly matching TRBD1 (6 bases). V lost 3 bases and J 2 bases, leaving 12 bases between the germline ends. The V gene's germline CDR1 is KGHDR and CDR2 SFDVKD. The CDR3 is 15 residues long. CDR3 residues: CATSDGQYPQETQYF. The CDR3, as DNA: TGTGCCACCAGTGATGGACAGTATCCTCAAGAGACCCAGTACTTC.

This rearrangement joins TRBV9 to TRBJ1-2, with D perhaps TRBD1 (5 bases). Trimming left V 3 bases short and J 4 bases short, with 7 bases between. The germline V gene has CDR1 SGDLS and CDR2 YYNGEE. This CDR3 is 12 amino acids long. The CDR3 is CASSEGPYGYTF. CDR3 nucleotides: TGTGCCAGCAGCGAGGGGCCCTATGGCTACACCTTC. The full variable domain, with the rest looked up from reference TRBV9 and TRBJ1-2, is DSGVTQTPKHLITATGQRVTLRCSPRSGDLSVYWYQQSLDQGLQFLIQYYNGEERAKGNILERFSAQQFPDLHSELNLSSLELGDSALYFCASSEGPYGYTFGSGTRLTVV.